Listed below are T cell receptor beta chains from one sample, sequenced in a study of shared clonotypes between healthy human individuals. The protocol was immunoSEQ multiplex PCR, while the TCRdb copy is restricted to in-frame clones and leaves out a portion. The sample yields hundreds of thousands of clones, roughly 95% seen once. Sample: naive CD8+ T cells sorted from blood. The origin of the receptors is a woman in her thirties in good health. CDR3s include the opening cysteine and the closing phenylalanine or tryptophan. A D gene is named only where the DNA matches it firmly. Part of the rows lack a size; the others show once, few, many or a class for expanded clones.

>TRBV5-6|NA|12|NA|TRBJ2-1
CASSLAPDEQFF
TGTGCCAGCAGCTTGGCCCCCGATGAGCAGTTCTTC
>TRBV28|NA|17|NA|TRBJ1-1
CASSLRQGYILKTEAFF
TGTGCCAGCAGTTTACGGCAGGGCTATATATTAAAGACTGAAGCTTTCTTT
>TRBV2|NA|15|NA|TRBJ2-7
CATNLEGLSPYEQYF
TGTGCCACCAACCTGGAAGGTTTGAGCCCTTACGAGCAGTACTTC
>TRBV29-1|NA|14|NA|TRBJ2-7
CSGTGSGDSYEQYF
TGCAGCGGGACCGGAAGCGGCGACTCCTACGAGCAGTACTTC
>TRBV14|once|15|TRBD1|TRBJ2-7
CASSRTGTGNLWEYF
TGTGCCAGCAGCCGAACCGGGACAGGAAACCTATGGGAGTACTTC
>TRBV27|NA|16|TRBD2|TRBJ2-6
CASSLSAGAGANVLTF
TGTGCCAGCAGTTTATCGGCGGGGGCTGGGGCCAACGTCCTGACTTTC
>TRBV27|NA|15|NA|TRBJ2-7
CASSLLWTQTYEQYF
TGTGCCAGCAGTCTCCTTTGGACCCAGACCTACGAGCAGTACTTC
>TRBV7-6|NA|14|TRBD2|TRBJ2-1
CASSPTRLANEQFF
TGTGCCAGCAGCCCTACCCGACTAGCCAATGAGCAGTTCTTC
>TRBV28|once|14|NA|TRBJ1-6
CASSLGTWNSPLHF
TGTGCCAGCAGTTTAGGGACATGGAATTCACCCCTCCACTTT
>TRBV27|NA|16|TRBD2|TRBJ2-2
CASSFIAGEFTGELFF
TGTGCCAGCAGTTTCATAGCGGGAGAATTTACCGGGGAGCTGTTTTTT
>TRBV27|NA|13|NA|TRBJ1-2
CASSGGLNYGYTF
TGTGCCAGCAGTGGGGGGCTAAACTATGGCTACACCTTC
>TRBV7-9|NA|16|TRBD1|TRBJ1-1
CASSGDRGLGNTEAFF
TGTGCCAGCAGCGGAGACAGGGGGCTAGGGAACACTGAAGCTTTCTTT
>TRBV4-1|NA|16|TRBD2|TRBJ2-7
CASSQDRLAPPYEQYF
TGCGCCAGCAGCCAAGACAGACTAGCGCCGCCCTACGAGCAGTACTTC
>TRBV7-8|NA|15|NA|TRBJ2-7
CASSLSVQSSYEQYF
TGTGCCAGCAGCCTCAGCGTCCAGAGCTCCTACGAGCAGTACTTC
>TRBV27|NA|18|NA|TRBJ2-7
CASSLLLQGGGITNEQYF
TGTGCCAGCAGTTTATTACTCCAGGGCGGAGGGATTACCAACGAGCAGTACTTC
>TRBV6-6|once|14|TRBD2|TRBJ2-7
CASSESGSTHEQYF
TGTGCCAGCAGTGAGAGCGGGAGTACGCACGAGCAGTACTTC
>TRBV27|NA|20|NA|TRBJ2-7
CASSTFLGGLDVLSSYEQYF
TGTGCCAGCAGTACATTCCTGGGGGGACTCGATGTCCTAAGCTCCTACGAGCAGTACTTC
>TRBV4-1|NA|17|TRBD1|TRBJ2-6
CASSLRQTGLGANVLTF
TGCGCCAGCAGCCTAAGACAGACAGGGTTAGGGGCCAACGTCCTGACTTTC
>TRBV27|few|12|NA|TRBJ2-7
CATGSPAYEQYF
TGTGCTACAGGGTCACCAGCCTACGAGCAGTACTTC
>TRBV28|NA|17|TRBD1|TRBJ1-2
CASSSRDRGRRNYGYTF
TGTGCCAGCAGTTCGAGGGACAGGGGGCGCAGGAACTATGGCTACACCTTC
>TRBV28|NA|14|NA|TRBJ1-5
CASGLGVSNQPQHF
TGTGCCAGCGGTCTGGGAGTTAGCAATCAGCCCCAGCATTTT
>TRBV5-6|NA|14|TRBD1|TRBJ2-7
CASSWTGSTTKQYF
TGTGCCAGCAGCTGGACAGGGTCCACTACGAAGCAGTACTTC
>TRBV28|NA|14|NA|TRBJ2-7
CASSLGTFSYEQYF
TGTGCCAGCAGTTTAGGGACATTCTCCTACGAGCAGTACTTC
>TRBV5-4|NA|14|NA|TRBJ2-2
CASSFDQLSGELFF
TGTGCCAGCAGCTTCGATCAGTTATCCGGGGAGCTGTTTTTT
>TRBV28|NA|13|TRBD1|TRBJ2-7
CASSLGQGYEQYF
TGTGCCAGCAGTTTGGGACAGGGTTACGAGCAGTACTTC
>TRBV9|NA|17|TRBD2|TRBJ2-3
CASSSPRLAGGVDTQYF
TGTGCCAGCAGCTCCCCAAGACTAGCGGGAGGGGTCGATACGCAGTATTTT
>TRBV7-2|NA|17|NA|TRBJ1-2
CASSLSGTSGRTYGYTF
TGTGCCAGCAGCCTATCCGGGACTAGCGGGAGGACGTATGGCTACACCTTC
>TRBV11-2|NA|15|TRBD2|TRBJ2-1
CASSLGLAGVNKQFF
TGTGCCAGCAGCTTGGGGCTAGCGGGAGTCAATAAGCAGTTCTTC
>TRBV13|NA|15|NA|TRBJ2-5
CASSLGRGGQETQYF
TGTGCCAGCAGCTTGGGCAGGGGCGGCCAAGAGACCCAGTACTTC
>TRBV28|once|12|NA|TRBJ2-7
CASSSGRYEQYF
TGTGCCAGCAGTTCGGGACGGTACGAGCAGTACTTC
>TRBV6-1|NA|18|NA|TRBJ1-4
CASSEEGPSTTYNEKLFF
TGTGCCAGCAGTGAAGAAGGGCCGTCAACAACTTATAATGAAAAACTGTTTTTT
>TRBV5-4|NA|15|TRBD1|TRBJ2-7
CASRDGTETTIEQYF
TGTGCCAGCAGGGACGGGACAGAGACTACGATCGAGCAGTACTTC
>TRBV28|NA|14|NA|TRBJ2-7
CASSFSGSSYEQYF
TGTGCCAGCAGTTTTTCGGGTAGCTCCTACGAGCAGTACTTC
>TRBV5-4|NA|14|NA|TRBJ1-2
CASREAGGFYGYTF
TGTGCCAGCAGAGAAGCCGGGGGTTTCTATGGCTACACCTTC
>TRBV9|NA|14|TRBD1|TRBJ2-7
CASSLTGTGREQYF
TGTGCCAGCAGCCTAACCGGGACAGGGCGCGAGCAGTACTTC
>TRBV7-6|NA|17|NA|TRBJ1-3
CASSLAGRPGSGNTIYF
TGTGCCAGCAGCTTAGCTGGGCGTCCCGGCTCTGGAAACACCATATATTTT